This TCR beta chain was identified during a study of human T cells and chemical hapten exposure (dated by TCRdb to 2020 to 2023). Regarding the study in general: For sensitization, 2% DPC in acetone was applied to a 2 cm by 2 cm area of upper inner arm skin. Patch tests used Finn chambers with 0.01% DPC on the upper back, scored after 6 days by International Contact Dermatitis Research Group standards. The study tracked peripheral blood TCR repertoire changes in vivo during primary and secondary sensitization to the hapten diphenylcyclopropenone (DPC) in alopecia patients. Patient blood was sampled pre-sensitization (week 0) and at 2, 6 and about 24 weeks after DPC sensitization. Most of the patients in the cohort were female, and the cohort covered alopecia areata with under or over 50% scalp involvement, alopecia totalis and alopecia universalis. Throughout the study period of around 24 weeks, patients also received therapeutic DPC doses to the scalp every week. Blood for TCR sequencing was provided by twenty-nine alopecia patients at one to four time points (pre-sensitization, 2, 6 and 24 weeks). Libraries were pooled for sequencing, and per-sample TCR yields varied mainly because of small differences in library volumes within the pool. Broad study findings and their caveats: Repeated subsampling changed both the strength of the expansion versus patch-test correlation and the threshold at which that correlation became significant. Compared with pre-sensitization or healthy control sets, expanded TCRs formed significantly more large CDR3 similarity clusters, which is consistent with antigen-driven responses. DPC sensitization did not change the number of TCRs with a frequency above 1 in 1000, and there was no evidence of changes in global repertoire structure. Alopecia, a presumed autoimmune disease, was present in all patients, so the immune response of the patients might differ from that of healthy individuals. Patch test score correlated positively with the number of PT1 expanded TCRs, reaching significance at thresholds 8, 16 and 32 but not at 4.

Library prep was done by RACE. Data came from a NextSeq 500. Library preparation attached unique molecular identifiers to individual cDNA molecules for quantitative, reproducible TCR counting. For every blood RNA sample, sequencing covered both the TCR alpha and TCR beta chains. The study's own analysis went as follows. Samples had a median of about 96,000 TCRs, with a range from roughly 20,000 to 690,600. The Decombinator software suite was used to annotate V, J and CDR3 in the TCR reads. For the PS versus PT1 abundance plots, all samples were subsampled to the same number of TCRs (28,000). Expanded TCRs were defined as absent before sensitization and observed at least eight times at the 2-week time point. In TCRdb, the public reads were trimmed at Q25 with fastp and aligned with MiXCR, with productive beta chains retained. Each CDR3 protein gets just one entry, which takes the most common genes and DNA from the rows behind it. TCRdb's processing, not the study's, gives the V and J calls here. The sample table records about 340,000 distinct CDR3 sequences; under 9% of these occur just once. The ten largest clones add up to approximately 8% of the sample.

To note about this clonotype: The antigen it binds to is not known. One base away there is no much larger clone; base qualities are not given.

The CDR3 contains 13 residues, cysteine and phenylalanine counted. Only CDR3 DNA is held: 39 bases, read in frame from base 1. V and J lose 3 bases and 2 bases, and a span of 7 bases separates them. Looking up the germline V gene yields CDR1 MGHDK and CDR2 SYGVNS. The time point label corresponds to: patch test 1, 2 weeks after DPC sensitization. Reading the label with the study, this specimen's treatment or condition is: therapeutic diphenylcyclopropenone sensitization with weekly scalp DPC. At each patch-test visit, blood was drawn before the patch test was applied. Patients were considered eligible if aged 18 to 70, diagnosed with alopecia and deemed suitable for DPC therapy, and patients were excluded if pregnant. Total RNA was isolated from unfractionated whole blood collected in Tempus Blood RNA tubes.

The sequence joins TRBV25-1 to TRBJ2-5, with an unclear D gene assignment. This sequence originates from a woman aged 18-30 years with alopecia areata. Some clones in this sample may be carry-over from other donors' samples. Specimen: whole blood, collected in connection with sensitization to the hapten diphenylcyclopropenone (DPC). The DNA sequence reads TGTGCCAGCAGTGAGGAGTCTCAAGAGACCCAGTACTTC. Translation gives CASSEESQETQYF.